One TCR beta chain is described in this entry. As yet, its antigen is unknown. One end of the junction does not line up with germline, which may come from a read error. The V gene's germline CDR1 is MGHDK and CDR2 SYGVNS. This CDR3 spans 13 amino acids. The data stem from a study of cytomegalovirus exposure and HLA in healthy donors. Study outcomes and limitations: In an earlier analysis, most TCR beta V segments were productive about 90% or about 30% of the time.

The PCR was carried out with 60 Vbeta primers and 13 Jbeta primers. Produced via immunoSEQ multiplex PCR; TCRdb's table is partial and in-frame only. This sample carries more than 150,000 clones, around 83% of them seen once, and the ten largest clones take around 1.2%. The receptor was isolated from a girl aged 2 to 10 in good health and CMV-seropositive. Material for sequencing was PBMCs. The V gene is TRBV25-1, the J gene TRBJ1-1; 8 nucleotides agree with TRBD1. CDR3 sequence: CASSTQGDTEALF. The CDR3 nucleotides read TGTGCCAGCAGTACACAGGGGGACACTGAAGCTCTCTTT.